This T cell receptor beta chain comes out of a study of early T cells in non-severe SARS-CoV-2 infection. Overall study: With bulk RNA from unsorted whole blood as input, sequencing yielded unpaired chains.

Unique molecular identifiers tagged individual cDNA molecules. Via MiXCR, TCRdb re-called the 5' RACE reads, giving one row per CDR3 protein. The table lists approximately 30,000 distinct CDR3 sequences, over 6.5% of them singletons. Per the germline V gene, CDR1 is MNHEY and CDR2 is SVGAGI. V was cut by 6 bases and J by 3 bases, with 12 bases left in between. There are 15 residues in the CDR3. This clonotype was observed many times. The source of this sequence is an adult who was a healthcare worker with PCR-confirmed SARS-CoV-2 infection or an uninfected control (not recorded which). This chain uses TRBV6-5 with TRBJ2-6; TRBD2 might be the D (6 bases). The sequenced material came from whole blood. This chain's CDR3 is CASSSVGGGANVLTF. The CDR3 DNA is TGTGCCAGCAGCTCCGTGGGGGGTGGGGCCAACGTCCTGACTTTC.